This TCR beta chain was captured in a study of T cells in Graves' hyperthyroidism and ophthalmopathy. TCR beta CDR3 sequences were amplified from RNA transcripts. Primed by the HTBI set, a first-round RT-PCR was run on the TCR CDR3. MiXCR, applied by TCRdb to the multiplex PCR reads, yields one record per CDR3 protein. This table has some 530,000 distinct CDR3 sequences, less than 25% appearing once. The CDR3 consists of 16 residues. The V gene lost 0 bases and the J gene lost 4 bases, with 13 bases spanning the gap. Germline assignment: CDR1 SGHDN and CDR2 FVKESK. Findings of the study overall: With a median lead of 6.5 months before onset, the model predicted ophthalmopathy.

This clonotype was found a few times. As yet, its antigen is unknown. The TCR comes from a woman in her seventies with Graves' ophthalmopathy. The sequenced sample was blood. The V and J genes are TRBV14 and TRBJ2-1; D remains ambiguous. The CDR3 coding sequence is TGTGCCAGCAGCCAAGATTCGCGGAAGCGTTACAATGAGCAGTTCTTC. It yields the protein CASSQDSRKRYNEQFF.